One and the same sample provided the 23 T cell receptor beta chains below, sequenced in a study of shared clonotypes between healthy human individuals. The assay was immunoSEQ multiplex PCR, and TCRdb's table has in-frame clones only and misses some. Among under 1,900,000 clones, less than 99% were seen once, and the ten largest hold around 0.38%. Sequencing was performed on naive CD4+ T cells sorted from blood. Subset meaning: CD45RA+ positively selected. The receptors were gathered from a man in his thirties or forties in good health.

V gene TRBV27 combines with J gene TRBJ2-1; 7 bases line up with TRBD2. Germline V gene sequence: CDR1 MNHEY, CDR2 SMNVEV (reference sequence). CDR3 length: 17 residues. V gave up 2 bases and J gave up 2 bases; unmatched junction bases: 9. As DNA, the CDR3 is TGTGCCAGCAGTTTAAGGGGCGGGAGTCCTACCTACAATGAGCAGTTCTTC. It yields the protein CASSLRGGSPTYNEQFF.

The J gene is TRBJ2-1, the V gene TRBV11-3; D not resolved. The CDR3 loop spans 14 amino acids. The V and J ends lost 0 bases and 7 bases respectively, with 10 bases between them. In germline, CDR1 is SGHNT, CDR2 YENEEA. CDR3 in DNA: TGTGCCAGCAGCTTAGATCCAACAGATAATGAGCAGTTCTTC. This translates into CASSLDPTDNEQFF.

The rearrangement links TRBV27 to TRBJ2-7; the match to TRBD2 covers 8 bases. The CDR3 contains 16 residues. Germline CDR1 MNHEY, CDR2 SMNVEV (reference sequence). V was clipped by 10 bases and J by 1 base; unmatched bases: 15. As DNA, the CDR3 is TGTGCCACCAGCCGGGAGGGGAGGAGTCATTCCTACGAGCAGTACTTC. Translating it yields CATSREGRSHSYEQYF.

The chain couples TRBV9 to TRBJ2-2, with 9 bases fitting TRBD2. V trimming: 2 bases; J trimming: 7 bases; junction bases outside the gene matches: 3. The CDR3 contains 14 residues. Looked up from germline, CDR1 is SGDLS and CDR2 is YYNGEE. CDR3 protein: CASSVAGGVGELFF. CDR3 DNA sequence: TGTGCCAGCAGCGTGGCGGGAGGGGTCGGGGAGCTGTTTTTT.

The chain has TRBV6-5 and TRBJ2-7; possible D gene TRBD2, 6 bases. Germline lookup yields CDR1 MNHEY and CDR2 SVGAGI. The CDR3 has 16 residues. Trimming shortened V by 0 bases and J by 0 bases, and 12 bases separated the two germline ends. In DNA, the CDR3 is TGTGCCAGCAGTTACTCCCGATTACTAGCCTCCTACGAGCAGTACTTC. Its translation is CASSYSRLLASYEQYF.

Turning to this clone: Within the sample, other DNA sequences also encode this same CDR3. This chain connects TRBV5-1 to TRBJ1-1; TRBD1 agrees at 9 bases. CDR1 is SGHRS and CDR2 is YFSETQ in the germline V gene. Unmatched junction bases numbered 5, after V lost 5 bases and J lost 0 bases. CDR3 length equals 15 residues. CDR3 bases: TGCGCCAGCAGTTCCGGGACAGGGATGAACACTGAAGCTTTCTTT. Translated: CASSSGTGMNTEAFF.

The rearrangement joins TRBV29-1 to TRBJ1-2; 9 bases agree with TRBD1. Germline V gene data show CDR1 as SQVTM and CDR2 as ANQGSEA. The V segment lost 5 bases and the J segment 3 bases; nucleotides outside the gene matches: 7. This CDR3 has 14 amino acids. CDR3 coding DNA: TGCAGCGTTCTACAGGGGGCTGGTGACTATGGCTACACCTTC. This encodes CSVLQGAGDYGYTF.

This clone was found once. The V gene is TRBV28, the J gene TRBJ2-7; tentative D call: TRBD1 (5 bases). The CDR3 is 12 residues long. V gave up 5 bases and J gave up 6 bases, with 11 bases separating them. The V gene's germline CDR1 is MDHEN and CDR2 SYDVKM. The CDR3 here is CASSVAGFEQYF. The CDR3 DNA reads as TGTGCCAGCAGTGTCGCAGGGTTCGAGCAGTACTTC. The whole variable domain, filled in from reference TRBV28 and TRBJ2-7, reads DVKVTQSSRYLVKRTGEKVFLECVQDMDHENMFWYRQDPGLGLRLIYFSYDVKMKEKGDIPEGYSVSREKKERFSLILESASTNQTSMYLCASSVAGFEQYFGPGTRLTVT.

This rearrangement joins TRBV7-9 to TRBJ2-7; D gene uncertain. The CDR3 extends over 12 amino acids. Trimming removed 8 bases from V and 4 bases from J, with 12 bases in between. Germline values: CDR1 SEHNR, CDR2 FQNEAQ (reference sequence). The CDR3 nucleotides read TGTGCCAGCTCATTCGATAAATACGAGCAGTACTTC. This sequence encodes CASSFDKYEQYF. The complete variable domain, with remaining parts taken from reference TRBV7-9 and TRBJ2-7, reads DTGVSQNPRHKITKRGQNVTFRCDPISEHNRLYWYRQTLGQGPEFLTYFQNEAQLEKSRLLSDRFSAERPKGSFSTLEIQRTEQGDSAMYLCASSFDKYEQYFGPGTRLTVT.

The chain links TRBV2 to TRBJ2-5; a possible D gene is TRBD2 (5 bases). The CDR3 has 12 amino acids. Per the germline V gene, CDR1 is SNHLY and CDR2 is FYNNEI. Trimming removed 10 bases at V and 2 bases at J, with 11 bases between. For the CDR3, the DNA is TGTGCCAACCTAGCAGAACAAGAGACCCAGTACTTC. It translates to CANLAEQETQYF. Variable domain in full (rest from reference TRBV2 and TRBJ2-5): EPEVTQTPSHQVTQMGQEVILRCVPISNHLYFYWYRQILGQKVEFLVSFYNNEISEKSEIFDDQFSVERPDGSNFTLKIRSTKLEDSAMYFCANLAEQETQYFGPGTRLLVL.

CDR3 loop: CASSSSSGRTYEQYF. CDR3 nucleotide sequence: TGTGCCAGCAGTTCAAGCTCTGGGAGGACCTACGAGCAGTACTTC. The rearrangement uses TRBV28 and TRBJ2-7, with D perhaps matching TRBD2 (6 bases). The CDR3 length is 15 residues. Germline V gives CDR1 MDHEN, CDR2 SYDVKM. Trimming took 4 bases from V and 2 from J, leaving 15 bases between them. Full variable domain (outside the CDR3, taken from reference TRBV28 and TRBJ2-7): DVKVTQSSRYLVKRTGEKVFLECVQDMDHENMFWYRQDPGLGLRLIYFSYDVKMKEKGDIPEGYSVSREKKERFSLILESASTNQTSMYLCASSSSSGRTYEQYFGPGTRLTVT.

The chain combines TRBV5-1 with TRBJ2-1, with unresolved D. CDR1 and CDR2 from the germline V gene are SGHRS and YFSETQ. The CDR3 consists of 14 residues. The V and J ends lost 0 bases and 8 bases respectively, with 12 bases between them. This CDR3 reads CASSLGPSFYEQFF. The CDR3 region has the DNA TGCGCCAGCAGCTTGGGACCTTCTTTCTATGAGCAGTTCTTC.

The V call is TRBV11-3, the J call TRBJ2-1; D might be TRBD2 (6 bases). The CDR3 length is 18 residues. Trimming removed 1 base from V and 6 bases from J, with 22 bases in between. Germline-derived CDR1 and CDR2 are SGHNT and YENEEA. Written as DNA, the CDR3 is TGTGCCAGCAGCTTAGGCCCGCTCGGGGCGGGATCTCTCAATGAGCAGTTCTTC. Protein: CASSLGPLGAGSLNEQFF.

The chain couples TRBV25-1 to TRBJ2-7; D unclear. The CDR3 extends over 13 amino acids. Germline loops: CDR1 MGHDK, CDR2 SYGVNS. V was trimmed by 0 bases and J by 4 bases, leaving 7 bases between them. The CDR3 nucleotides read TGTGCCAGCAGTGAATATAAGGGTTACGAGCAGTACTTC. As protein: CASSEYKGYEQYF.

The chain couples TRBV6-4 to TRBJ2-2, with D perhaps matching TRBD2 (6 bases). Trimming removed 5 bases from V and 7 bases from J, with 11 bases in between. Germline V gives CDR1 MRHNA, CDR2 SNTAGT. The CDR3 consists of 13 residues. CDR3 region: CASSSEEGGELFF. CDR3 sequence (DNA): TGTGCCAGCAGTAGCGAGGAGGGCGGGGAGCTGTTTTTT.

The genes are TRBV6-1 and TRBJ1-2; 7 positions match TRBD1. The CDR3 covers 14 residues. Trimming cost V 4 bases and J 2 bases; bases outside gene matches: 4. Germline V gene data show CDR1 as MNHNS and CDR2 as SASEGT. CDR3 in DNA: TGTGCCAGCAGTGTGGGGACAGCGAACTATGGCTACACCTTC. This codes for CASSVGTANYGYTF.

The chain has TRBV15 and TRBJ2-2; D call uncertain. Trimming pared 4 bases from V and 5 bases from J, leaving 5 bases between. The germline V gene encodes CDR1 LNHNV and CDR2 YYDKDF (reference sequence). This CDR3 has 12 amino acids. The CDR3 nucleotides are TGTGCCACCAGCACTACAACCGGGGAGCTGTTTTTT. As protein: CATSTTTGELFF.

The chain employs TRBV12-5 and TRBJ2-3; D call uncertain. V gave up 5 bases and J gave up 3 bases, with 12 bases separating them. Germline CDR1 LGHNT, CDR2 FRNRAP. The CDR3 has 14 amino acids. CDR3 in amino acids: CASGQWTLTDTQYF. CDR3 DNA sequence: TGTGCTAGTGGTCAGTGGACCTTAACAGATACGCAGTATTTT.

The chain joins TRBV5-1 to TRBJ2-6, with D maybe TRBD1 (5 bases). The germline gives CDR1 SGHRS, CDR2 YFSETQ. The CDR3 covers 17 residues. Trimming removed 0 bases from V and 2 bases from J, with 12 bases in between. The chain's CDR3 is CASSLVQGQAGANVLTF. The CDR3 nucleotides read TGCGCCAGCAGCTTGGTGCAGGGCCAGGCTGGGGCCAACGTCCTGACTTTC. The full variable domain, its missing parts supplied by reference TRBV5-1 and TRBJ2-6, is KAGVTQTPRYLIKTRGQQVTLSCSPISGHRSVSWYQQTPGQGLQFLFEYFSETQRNKGNFPGRFSGRQFSNSRSEMNVSTLELGDSALYLCASSLVQGQAGANVLTFGAGSRLTVL.

The CDR3, as DNA: TGTGCCACCAGCAGAGATTCTTCCAGGCCAACAGATACGCAGTATTTT. It yields the protein CATSRDSSRPTDTQYF. This chain joins TRBV15 and TRBJ2-3; D remains ambiguous. Germline CDR1 reads LNHNV; CDR2 reads YYDKDF (reference sequence). V was cut by 0 bases and J by 3 bases, with 13 bases left in between. The CDR3 covers 16 residues.

The chain carries TRBV2 and TRBJ2-7, with a tentative D call TRBD1 (5 bases). Germline V lookup: CDR1 SNHLY, CDR2 FYNNEI. The germline V and J ends were trimmed by 4 bases and 0 bases, with 13 bases remaining between them. The length of the CDR3 is 15 residues. The chain's CDR3 is CASSGQGLSSYEQYF. In nucleotides, the CDR3 is TGTGCCAGCAGTGGGCAGGGCCTTAGCTCCTACGAGCAGTACTTC.

V gene TRBV5-1 combines with J gene TRBJ2-1; 9 bases line up with TRBD2. The CDR3 extends over 16 amino acids. The junction had 1 base not matched to a gene; V was cut back by 0 bases and J by 0 bases. The germline CDR1 and CDR2 sequences are SGHRS and YFSETQ. The CDR3 nucleotides are TGCGCCAGCAGCTTGGTAGCGGGAGACTCCTACAATGAGCAGTTCTTC. This encodes CASSLVAGDSYNEQFF.

The chain links TRBV27 to TRBJ2-5; 9 bases match TRBD1. V shed 3 bases, J shed 7 bases, and the junction held 6 bases outside the gene matches. Germline CDR1 reads MNHEY; CDR2 reads SMNVEV (reference sequence). The CDR3 spans 14 residues. In DNA form, the CDR3 reads TGTGCCAGCAGTTTTCGAATGACAGGGGGGACCCAGTACTTC. Its translation: CASSFRMTGGTQYF.